This entry concerns a single TCR beta chain. The antigen is not known. Amplification used 60 Vbeta primers and 13 Jbeta primers. Sequencing used immunoSEQ multiplex PCR; TCRdb keeps in-frame clones, though not all of them. The data show about 110,000 clones, around 70% seen once. The CDR3 is 14 residues long. CDR1 and CDR2 (germline): SGHRS, YFSETQ. Trimming pared 0 bases from V and 1 base from J, leaving 8 bases between. The entry originates in a study of cytomegalovirus exposure and HLA in healthy donors. Study-wide context: Some 85 million unique TCRs, all from HLA-typed donors, were included in an early release of the data.

General study findings and limits: Later analysis suggested most CMV-associated TCR beta chains were HLA-restricted. Productive rates of about 90% or about 30% were seen for most TCR beta V segments in an earlier analysis. Analysis performed later found 16,000 or so TCR beta sequences associated with HLA alleles at 0.05 false discovery rate.

The origin of this receptor is a boy younger than 18 in good health and CMV-seronegative. V and J are TRBV5-1 and TRBJ2-7; tentatively, D is TRBD1 (5 bases). The sample taken for sequencing was PBMCs. Here the CDR3 DNA reads TGCGCCAGCAGCTTGGGGACATTTTCCTACGAGCAGTACTTC. Its protein product is CASSLGTFSYEQYF.